These T cell receptor beta chains were read from a single sample in a study of cytomegalovirus exposure and HLA in healthy donors. Assay: immunoSEQ multiplex PCR; the TCRdb copy retains only in-frame clones and omits some. This sample carries more than 65,000 clones, about 73% of them seen once, and the ten largest clones take 8.5% to 14%. The sample taken for sequencing was PBMCs. The source of these receptors is a woman aged 55-70 years in good health and CMV-seropositive. Each CDR3 is given with its conserved first and last residue. The size of a clone is reported for some rows only, either as once, few or many, or as a class for expanded clones.

>TRBV5-1|NA
CASSLYHEQFF
>TRBV10-3|once
CAIGFDSQSGGRTDTQYF
>TRBV30|NA
CAWSIRGGEQYF
>TRBV6-1|NA
CASREIDRDRTYEQYF
>TRBV10-3|NA
CAISESVAHEQYF
>TRBV2|NA
CASSEIPGLGYTF
>TRBV7-3|few
CASSSSGANTEAFF
>TRBV27|NA
CASSLSKGALGYTF
>TRBV30|NA
CAWSYGKQPQHF
>TRBV12-5|NA
CASGMTAKETQYF
>TRBV10-2|NA
CASSEDRGMAYGYTF
>TRBV6-6|NA
CASQTGGMYTGELFF
>TRBV4-1|NA
CASSQSSVGANQPQHF
>TRBV6-1|few
CASRGTGGNQPQHF
>TRBV7-9|NA
CASSAGQGANPNEQFF
>TRBV5-5|NA
CASSLRYMTDYGYTF
>TRBV7-2|NA
CASSLGAGGRVETQYF
>TRBV7-2|NA
CASSSSTDTQYF
>TRBV5-1|NA
CASSLGTDTTYEQYF
>TRBV18|NA
CASSSTNRVSGNTIYF
>TRBV7-9|NA
CASSLGDTQMEKLFF
>TRBV5-6|once
CASSLTAYGYTF
>TRBV5-6|NA
CASSTLGQGLVAGEQYF
>TRBV6-5|few
CASTKTGRGGYTF